This T cell receptor beta chain came from a study of technical replicates of blood from a handful of donors. Unmatched junction bases numbered 11, after V lost 5 bases and J lost 4 bases. The CDR3 extends over 15 amino acids. Germline-derived CDR1 and CDR2 are SGHDT and YYEEEE. Profiling relied on immunoSEQ multiplex PCR, and the TCRdb table lists in-frame clones only, not all of them. The data contain 80,000 to 100,000 clones, approximately 96% of them seen just once; the ten biggest clones take up 0.3% to 0.45%. The chain joins TRBV5-6 to TRBJ1-1, with TRBD1 matching over 7 bases. The receptor was isolated from a human donor in good health. The sequencing sample was made of T cells isolated from PBMCs. The CDR3 nucleotides are TGTGCCAGCAGTTACTGGACAGGTTTTATCACTGAAGCTTTCTTT. This gives the protein CASSYWTGFITEAFF. The full variable domain, its missing parts supplied by reference TRBV5-6 and TRBJ1-1, is DAGVTQSPTHLIKTRGQQVTLRCSPKSGHDTVSWYQQALGQGPQFIFQYYEEEERQRGNFPDRFSGHQFPNYSSELNVNALLLGDSALYLCASSYWTGFITEAFFGQGTRLTVV.